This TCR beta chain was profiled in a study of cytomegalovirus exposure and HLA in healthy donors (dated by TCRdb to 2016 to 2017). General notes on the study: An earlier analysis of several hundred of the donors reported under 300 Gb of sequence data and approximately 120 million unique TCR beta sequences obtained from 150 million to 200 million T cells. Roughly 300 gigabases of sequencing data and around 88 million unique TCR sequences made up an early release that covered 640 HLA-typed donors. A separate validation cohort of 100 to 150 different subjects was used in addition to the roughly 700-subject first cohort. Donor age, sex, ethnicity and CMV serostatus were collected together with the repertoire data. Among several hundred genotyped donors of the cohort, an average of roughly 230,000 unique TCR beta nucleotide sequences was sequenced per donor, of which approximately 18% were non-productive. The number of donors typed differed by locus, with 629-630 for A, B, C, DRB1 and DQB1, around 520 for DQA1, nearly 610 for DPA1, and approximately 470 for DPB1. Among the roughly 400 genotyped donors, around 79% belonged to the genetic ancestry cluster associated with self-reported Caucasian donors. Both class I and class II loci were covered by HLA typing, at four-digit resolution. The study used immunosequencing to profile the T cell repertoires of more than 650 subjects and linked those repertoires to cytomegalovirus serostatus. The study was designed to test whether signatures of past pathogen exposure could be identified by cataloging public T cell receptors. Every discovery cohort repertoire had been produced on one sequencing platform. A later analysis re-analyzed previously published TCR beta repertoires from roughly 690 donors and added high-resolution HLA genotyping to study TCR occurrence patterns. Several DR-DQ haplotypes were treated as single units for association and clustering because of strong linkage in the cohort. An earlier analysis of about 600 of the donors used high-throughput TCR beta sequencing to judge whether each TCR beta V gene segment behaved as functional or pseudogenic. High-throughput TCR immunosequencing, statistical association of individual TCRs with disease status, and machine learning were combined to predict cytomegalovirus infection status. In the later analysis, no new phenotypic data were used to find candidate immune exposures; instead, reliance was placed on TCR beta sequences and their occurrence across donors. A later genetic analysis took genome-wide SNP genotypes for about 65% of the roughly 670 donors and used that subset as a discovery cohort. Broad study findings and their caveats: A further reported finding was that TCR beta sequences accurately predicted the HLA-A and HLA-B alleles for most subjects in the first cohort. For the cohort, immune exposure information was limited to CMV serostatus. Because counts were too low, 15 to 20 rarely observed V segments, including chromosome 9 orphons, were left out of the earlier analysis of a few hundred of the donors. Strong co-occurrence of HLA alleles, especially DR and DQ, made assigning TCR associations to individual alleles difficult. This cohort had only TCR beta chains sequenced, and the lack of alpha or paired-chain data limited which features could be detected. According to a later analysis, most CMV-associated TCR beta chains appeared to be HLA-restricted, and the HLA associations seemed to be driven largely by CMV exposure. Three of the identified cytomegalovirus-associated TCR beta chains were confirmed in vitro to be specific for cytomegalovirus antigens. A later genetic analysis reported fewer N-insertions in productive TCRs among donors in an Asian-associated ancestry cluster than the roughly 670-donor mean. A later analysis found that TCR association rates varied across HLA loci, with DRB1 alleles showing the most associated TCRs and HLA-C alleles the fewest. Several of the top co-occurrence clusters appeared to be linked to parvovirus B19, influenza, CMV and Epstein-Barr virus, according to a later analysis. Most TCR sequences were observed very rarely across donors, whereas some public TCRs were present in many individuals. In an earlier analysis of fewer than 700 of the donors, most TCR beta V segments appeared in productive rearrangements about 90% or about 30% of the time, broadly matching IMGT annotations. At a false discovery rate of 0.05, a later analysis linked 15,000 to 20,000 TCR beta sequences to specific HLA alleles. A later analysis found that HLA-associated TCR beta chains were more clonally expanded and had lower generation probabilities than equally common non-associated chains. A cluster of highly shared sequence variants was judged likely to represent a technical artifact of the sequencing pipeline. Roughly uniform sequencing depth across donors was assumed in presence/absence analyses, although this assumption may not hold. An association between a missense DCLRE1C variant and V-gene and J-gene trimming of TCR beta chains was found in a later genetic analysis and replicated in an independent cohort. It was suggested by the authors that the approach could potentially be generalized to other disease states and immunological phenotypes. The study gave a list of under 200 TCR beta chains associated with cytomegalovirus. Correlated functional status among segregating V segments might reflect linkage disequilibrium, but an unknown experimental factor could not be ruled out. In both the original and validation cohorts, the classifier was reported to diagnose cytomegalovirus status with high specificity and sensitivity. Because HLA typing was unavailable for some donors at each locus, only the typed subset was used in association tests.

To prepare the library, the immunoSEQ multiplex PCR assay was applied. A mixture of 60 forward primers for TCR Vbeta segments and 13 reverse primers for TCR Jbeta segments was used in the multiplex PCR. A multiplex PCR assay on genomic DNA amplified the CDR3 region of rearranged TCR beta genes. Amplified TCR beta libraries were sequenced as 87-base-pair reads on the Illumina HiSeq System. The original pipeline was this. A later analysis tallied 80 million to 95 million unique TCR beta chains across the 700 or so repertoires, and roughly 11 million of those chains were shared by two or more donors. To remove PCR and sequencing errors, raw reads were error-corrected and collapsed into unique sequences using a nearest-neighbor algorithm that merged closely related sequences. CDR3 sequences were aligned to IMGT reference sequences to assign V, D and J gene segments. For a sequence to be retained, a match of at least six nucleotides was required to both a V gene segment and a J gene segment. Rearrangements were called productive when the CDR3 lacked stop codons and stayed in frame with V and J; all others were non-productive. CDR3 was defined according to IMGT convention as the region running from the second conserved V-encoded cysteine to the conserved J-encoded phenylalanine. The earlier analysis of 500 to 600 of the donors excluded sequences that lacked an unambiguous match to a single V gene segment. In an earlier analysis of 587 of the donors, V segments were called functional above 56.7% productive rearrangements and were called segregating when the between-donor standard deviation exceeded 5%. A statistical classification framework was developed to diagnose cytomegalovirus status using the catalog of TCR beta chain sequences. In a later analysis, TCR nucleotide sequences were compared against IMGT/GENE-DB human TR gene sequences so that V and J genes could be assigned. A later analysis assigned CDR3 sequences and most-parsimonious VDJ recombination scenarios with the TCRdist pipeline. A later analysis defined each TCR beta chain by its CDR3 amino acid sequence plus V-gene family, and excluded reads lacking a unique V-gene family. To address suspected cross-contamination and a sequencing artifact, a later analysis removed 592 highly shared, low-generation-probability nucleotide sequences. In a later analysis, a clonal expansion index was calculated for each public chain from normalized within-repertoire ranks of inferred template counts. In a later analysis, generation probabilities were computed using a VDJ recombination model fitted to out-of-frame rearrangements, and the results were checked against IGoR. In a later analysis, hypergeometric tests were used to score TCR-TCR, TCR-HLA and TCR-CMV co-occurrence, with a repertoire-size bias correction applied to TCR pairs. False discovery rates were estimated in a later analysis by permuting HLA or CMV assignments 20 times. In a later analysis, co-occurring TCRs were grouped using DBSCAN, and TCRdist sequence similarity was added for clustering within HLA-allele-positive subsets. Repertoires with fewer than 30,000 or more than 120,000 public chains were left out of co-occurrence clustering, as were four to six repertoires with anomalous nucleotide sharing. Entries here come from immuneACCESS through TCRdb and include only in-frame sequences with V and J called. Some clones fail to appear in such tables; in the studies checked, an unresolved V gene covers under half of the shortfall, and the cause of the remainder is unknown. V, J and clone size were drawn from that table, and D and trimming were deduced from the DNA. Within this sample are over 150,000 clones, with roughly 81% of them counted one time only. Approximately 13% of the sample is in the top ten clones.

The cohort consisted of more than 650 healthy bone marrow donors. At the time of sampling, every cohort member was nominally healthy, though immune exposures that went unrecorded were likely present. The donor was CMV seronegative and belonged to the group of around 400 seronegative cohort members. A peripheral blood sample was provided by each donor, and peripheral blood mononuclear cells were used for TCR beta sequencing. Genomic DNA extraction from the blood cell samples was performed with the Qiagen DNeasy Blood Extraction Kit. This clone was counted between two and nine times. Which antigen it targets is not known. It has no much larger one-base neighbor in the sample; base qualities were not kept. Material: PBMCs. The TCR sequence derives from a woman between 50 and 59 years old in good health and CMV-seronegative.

The encoded CDR3 is CASRRLAGTPYEQYF. The nucleotide sequence is given as TGTGCCAGCAGGCGACTAGCGGGAACACCCTACGAGCAGTACTTC. The sequence links TRBV6-5 to TRBJ2-7, with 11 middle bases fitting TRBD2. From cysteine to phenylalanine, the CDR3 is 15 amino acids long. Only CDR3 DNA is held: 45 bases, read in frame from base 1. V has 6 bases trimmed and J has 2 bases trimmed; junction bases matching no gene number 6. CDR1 MNHEY and CDR2 SVGAGI are derived from the germline V gene.